This TCR beta chain was documented in a study of PD-1 blockade in classical Hodgkin lymphoma. Time point of the sample: cycle 4 day 1 (C4D1), after around six weeks of nivolumab. Following autologous stem cell transplantation, relapse occurred in every patient, and exposure to brentuximab vedotin varied. Some clones are missing from TCRdb's copy, which holds only in-frame ones; the method was immunoSEQ multiplex PCR. There are tens of thousands of clones in the sample; approximately 90% occur only once, and 2.5% to 3.5% lies in the top ten. CDR1 is MNHEY and CDR2 is SVGAGI in the germline V gene. After removal of 4 bases from V and 4 bases from J, the junction contained 8 bases not matched to a gene. The CDR3 sequence is 15 residues long.

The sequences come from peripheral blood mononuclear cells (PBMCs), collected before the fourth cycle of nivolumab. The TCR was taken from a human donor with classical Hodgkin lymphoma. The V call is TRBV6-5, the J call TRBJ2-7; 9 positions match TRBD1. CDR3 sequence (DNA): TGTGCCAGCAGTTTCACCGGGACAGGGTGGTACGAGCAGTACTTC. It encodes CASSFTGTGWYEQYF.